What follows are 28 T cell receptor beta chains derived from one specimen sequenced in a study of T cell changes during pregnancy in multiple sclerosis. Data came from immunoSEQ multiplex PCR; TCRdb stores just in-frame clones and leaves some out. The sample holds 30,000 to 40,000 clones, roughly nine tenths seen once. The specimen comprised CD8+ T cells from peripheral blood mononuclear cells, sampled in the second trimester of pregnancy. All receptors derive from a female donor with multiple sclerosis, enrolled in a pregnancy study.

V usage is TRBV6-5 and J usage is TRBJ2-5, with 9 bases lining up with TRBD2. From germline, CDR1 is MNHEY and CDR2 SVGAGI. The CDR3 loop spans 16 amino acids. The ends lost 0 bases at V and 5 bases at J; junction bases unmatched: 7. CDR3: CASSYSGSGGTETQYF. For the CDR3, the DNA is TGTGCCAGCAGTTACTCGGGTAGCGGGGGAACGGAGACCCAGTACTTC.

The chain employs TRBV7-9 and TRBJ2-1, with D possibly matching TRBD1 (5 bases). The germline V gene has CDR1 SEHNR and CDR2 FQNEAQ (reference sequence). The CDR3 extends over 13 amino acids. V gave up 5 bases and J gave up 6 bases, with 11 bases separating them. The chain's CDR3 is CASSPPTGNEQFF. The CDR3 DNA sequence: TGTGCCAGCAGCCCTCCTACAGGCAATGAGCAGTTCTTC.

The CDR3, as DNA: TGTGCCAGCAGTTTGTCCGGGACAGGGCTCGAGCAGTACTTC. Protein product: CASSLSGTGLEQYF. The gene calls are TRBV6-5 and TRBJ2-7, with 9 bases fitting TRBD1. The CDR3 is 14 residues long. Germline lookup yields CDR1 MNHEY and CDR2 SVGAGI. V was clipped by 4 bases and J by 6 bases; unmatched bases: 7.

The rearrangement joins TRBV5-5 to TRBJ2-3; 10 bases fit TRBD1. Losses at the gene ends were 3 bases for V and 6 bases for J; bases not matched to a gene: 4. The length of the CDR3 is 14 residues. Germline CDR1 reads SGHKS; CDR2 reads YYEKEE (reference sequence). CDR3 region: CASSSGDRGDTQYF. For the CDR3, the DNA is TGTGCCAGCAGCTCGGGGGACAGGGGTGATACGCAGTATTTT.

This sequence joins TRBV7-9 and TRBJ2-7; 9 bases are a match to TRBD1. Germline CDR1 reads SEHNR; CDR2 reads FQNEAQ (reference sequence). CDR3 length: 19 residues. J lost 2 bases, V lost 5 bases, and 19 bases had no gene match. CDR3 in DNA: TGTGCCAGCAGCGGGGAGGGACAGGGAATCATCGGGTTGGCCTACGAGCAGTACTTC. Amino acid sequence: CASSGEGQGIIGLAYEQYF.

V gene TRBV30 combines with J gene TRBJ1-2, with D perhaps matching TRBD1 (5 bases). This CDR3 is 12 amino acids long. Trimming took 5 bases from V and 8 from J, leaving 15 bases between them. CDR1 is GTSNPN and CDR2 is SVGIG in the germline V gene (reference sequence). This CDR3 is CAWGYGGFGYTF. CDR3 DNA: TGTGCCTGGGGATATGGGGGGTTCGGCTACACCTTC.

CDR3 sequence reads: CASSSDRDTYEQYF. CDR3 bases: TGTGCCAGCAGCTCGGACAGGGATACATACGAGCAGTACTTC. The chain uses TRBV13 and TRBJ2-7; 8 positions match TRBD1. The V and J ends lost 4 bases and 4 bases, in that order; junction bases with no gene match: 6. Germline loops: CDR1 PRHDT, CDR2 FYEKMQ (reference sequence). The CDR3 loop spans 14 amino acids.

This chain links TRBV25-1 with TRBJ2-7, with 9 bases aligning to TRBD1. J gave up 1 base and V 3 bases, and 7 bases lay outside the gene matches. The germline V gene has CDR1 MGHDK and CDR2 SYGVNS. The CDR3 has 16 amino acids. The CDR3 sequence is CASSDSRTGESYEQYF. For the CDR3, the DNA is TGTGCCAGCAGTGACAGCAGGACAGGGGAATCCTACGAGCAGTACTTC.

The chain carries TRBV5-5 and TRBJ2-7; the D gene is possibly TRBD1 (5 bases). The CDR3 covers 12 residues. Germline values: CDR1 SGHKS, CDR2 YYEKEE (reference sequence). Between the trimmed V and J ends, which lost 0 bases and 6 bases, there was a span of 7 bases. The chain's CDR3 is CASSLGQIEQYF. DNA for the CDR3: TGTGCCAGCAGCTTGGGACAGATCGAGCAGTACTTC.

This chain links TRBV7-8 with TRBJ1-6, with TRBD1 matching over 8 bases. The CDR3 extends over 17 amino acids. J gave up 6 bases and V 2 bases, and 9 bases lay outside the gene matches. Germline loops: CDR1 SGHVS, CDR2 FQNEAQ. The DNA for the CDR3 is TGTGCCAGCAGCTTAATCAGGGGGCGAAGCCCTAATTCACCCCTCCACTTT. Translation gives CASSLIRGRSPNSPLHF.

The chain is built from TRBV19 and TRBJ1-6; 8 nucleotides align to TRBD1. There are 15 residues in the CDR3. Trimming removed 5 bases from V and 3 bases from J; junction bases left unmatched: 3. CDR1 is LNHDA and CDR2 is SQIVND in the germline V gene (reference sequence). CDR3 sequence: CASSQDRVYNSPLHF. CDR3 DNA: TGTGCCAGTAGTCAGGACAGGGTCTATAATTCACCCCTCCACTTT.

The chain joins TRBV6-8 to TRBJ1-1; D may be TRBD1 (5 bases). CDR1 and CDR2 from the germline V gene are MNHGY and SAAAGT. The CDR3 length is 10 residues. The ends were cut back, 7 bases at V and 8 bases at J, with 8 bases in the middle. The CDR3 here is CASTPGEAFF. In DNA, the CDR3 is TGTGCCAGCACCCCAGGGGAAGCTTTCTTT.

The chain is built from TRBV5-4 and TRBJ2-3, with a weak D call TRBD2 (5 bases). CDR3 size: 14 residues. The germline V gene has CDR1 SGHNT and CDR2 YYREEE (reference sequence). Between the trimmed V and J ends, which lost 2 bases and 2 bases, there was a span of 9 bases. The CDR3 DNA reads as TGTGCCAGCAGCTTCGCGGGTTACACAGATACGCAGTATTTT. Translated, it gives CASSFAGYTDTQYF.

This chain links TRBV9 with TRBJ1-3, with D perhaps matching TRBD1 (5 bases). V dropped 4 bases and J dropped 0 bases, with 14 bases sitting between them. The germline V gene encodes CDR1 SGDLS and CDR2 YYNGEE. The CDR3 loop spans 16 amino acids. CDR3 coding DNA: TGTGCCAGCAGCAACACAGGTCACAGCTCTGGAAACACCATATATTTT. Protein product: CASSNTGHSSGNTIYF. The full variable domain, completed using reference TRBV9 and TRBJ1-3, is DSGVTQTPKHLITATGQRVTLRCSPRSGDLSVYWYQQSLDQGLQFLIQYYNGEERAKGNILERFSAQQFPDLHSELNLSSLELGDSALYFCASSNTGHSSGNTIYFGEGSWLTVV.

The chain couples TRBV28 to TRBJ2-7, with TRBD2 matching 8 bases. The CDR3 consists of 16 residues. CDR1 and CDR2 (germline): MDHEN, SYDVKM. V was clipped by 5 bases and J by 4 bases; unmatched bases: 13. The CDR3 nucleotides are TGTGCCAGCAGTCGCCGCTCCAGCGGGAGCGAGTACGAGCAGTACTTC. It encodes CASSRRSSGSEYEQYF. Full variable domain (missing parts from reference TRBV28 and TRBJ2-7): DVKVTQSSRYLVKRTGEKVFLECVQDMDHENMFWYRQDPGLGLRLIYFSYDVKMKEKGDIPEGYSVSREKKERFSLILESASTNQTSMYLCASSRRSSGSEYEQYFGPGTRLTVT.

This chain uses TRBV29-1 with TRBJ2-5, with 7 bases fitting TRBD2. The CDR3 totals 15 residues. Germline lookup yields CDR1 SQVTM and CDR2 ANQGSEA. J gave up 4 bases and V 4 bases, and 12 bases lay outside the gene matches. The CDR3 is CSVAGGGGAGETQYF. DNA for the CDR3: TGCAGCGTTGCGGGAGGCGGTGGGGCGGGAGAGACCCAGTACTTC.

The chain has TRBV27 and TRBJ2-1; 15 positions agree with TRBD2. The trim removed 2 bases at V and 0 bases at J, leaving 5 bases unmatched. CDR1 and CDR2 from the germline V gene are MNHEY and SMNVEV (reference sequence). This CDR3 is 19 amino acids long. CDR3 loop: CASSLIGTSGRSSYNEQFF. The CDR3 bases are TGTGCCAGCAGTTTAATTGGGACTAGCGGGAGGTCCTCCTACAATGAGCAGTTCTTC.

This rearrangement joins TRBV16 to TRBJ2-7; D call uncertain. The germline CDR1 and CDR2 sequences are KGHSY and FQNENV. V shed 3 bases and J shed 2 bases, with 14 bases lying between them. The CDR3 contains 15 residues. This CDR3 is CASSHPSGSPYEQYF. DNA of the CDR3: TGTGCCAGCAGCCACCCCTCCGGGTCTCCCTACGAGCAGTACTTC. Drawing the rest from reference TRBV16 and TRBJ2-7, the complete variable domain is GEEVAQTPKHLVRGEGQKAKLYCAPIKGHSYVFWYQQVLKNEFKFLISFQNENVFDETGMPKERFSAKCLPNSPCSLEIQATKLEDSAVYFCASSHPSGSPYEQYFGPGTRLTVT.

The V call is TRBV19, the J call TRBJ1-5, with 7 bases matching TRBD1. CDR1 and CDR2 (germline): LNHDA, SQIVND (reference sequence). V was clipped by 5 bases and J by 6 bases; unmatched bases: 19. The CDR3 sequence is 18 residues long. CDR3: CASSSNTIDRVVGQPQHF. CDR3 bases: TGTGCCAGTAGTTCCAATACTATTGACAGGGTGGTGGGTCAGCCCCAGCATTTT.

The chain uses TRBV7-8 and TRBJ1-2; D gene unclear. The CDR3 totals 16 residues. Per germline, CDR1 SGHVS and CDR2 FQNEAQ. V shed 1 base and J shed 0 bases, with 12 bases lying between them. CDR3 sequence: CASSLEQNRANYGYTF. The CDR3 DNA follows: TGTGCCAGCAGCTTAGAACAGAACCGTGCTAACTATGGCTACACCTTC.

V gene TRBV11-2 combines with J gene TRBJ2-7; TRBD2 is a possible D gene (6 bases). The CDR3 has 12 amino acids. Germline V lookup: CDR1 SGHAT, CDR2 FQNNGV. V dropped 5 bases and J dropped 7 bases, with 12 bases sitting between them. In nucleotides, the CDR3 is TGTGCCAGCAGCGGAACTAGCACTGAGCAGTACTTC. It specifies CASSGTSTEQYF.

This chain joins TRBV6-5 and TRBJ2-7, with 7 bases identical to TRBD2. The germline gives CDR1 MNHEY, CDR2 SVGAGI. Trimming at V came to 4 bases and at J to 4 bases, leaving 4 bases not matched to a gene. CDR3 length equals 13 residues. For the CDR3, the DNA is TGTGCCAGCAGTTTAAGCGGGACTTACGAGCAGTACTTC. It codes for CASSLSGTYEQYF.

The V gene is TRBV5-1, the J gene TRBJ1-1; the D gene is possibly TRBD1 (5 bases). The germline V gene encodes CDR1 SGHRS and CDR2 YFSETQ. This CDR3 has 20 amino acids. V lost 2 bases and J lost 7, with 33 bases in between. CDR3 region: CASSFSGPIRDSSPAFEAFF. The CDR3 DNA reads TGCGCCAGCAGCTTTTCGGGACCTATCCGGGACTCCTCGCCCGCTTTTGAAGCTTTCTTT.

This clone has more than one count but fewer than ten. CDR3 DNA: TGTGCCAGCAGCTCGAACCCGGGGGGGGACAGGGGTGACTATGGCTACACCTTC. It codes for CASSSNPGGDRGDYGYTF. This chain joins TRBV9 and TRBJ1-2, with 10 nucleotides matching TRBD1. The CDR3 totals 18 residues. CDR1 SGDLS and CDR2 YYNGEE come from the germline V gene. The V and J ends lost 4 bases and 3 bases, in that order; junction bases with no gene match: 15.

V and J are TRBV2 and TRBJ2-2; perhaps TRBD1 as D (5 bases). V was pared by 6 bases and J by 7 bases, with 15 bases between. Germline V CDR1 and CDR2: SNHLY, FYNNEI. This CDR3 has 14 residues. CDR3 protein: CASSHGQTDGELFF. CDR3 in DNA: TGTGCCAGCAGCCATGGACAAACGGACGGGGAGCTGTTTTTT.

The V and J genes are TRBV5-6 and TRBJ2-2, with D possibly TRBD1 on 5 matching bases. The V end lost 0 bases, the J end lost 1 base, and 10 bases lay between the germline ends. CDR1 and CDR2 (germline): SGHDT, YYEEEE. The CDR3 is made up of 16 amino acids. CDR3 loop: CASSLAGLVNTGELFF. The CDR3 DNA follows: TGTGCCAGCAGCTTGGCAGGGTTAGTGAACACCGGGGAGCTGTTTTTT.

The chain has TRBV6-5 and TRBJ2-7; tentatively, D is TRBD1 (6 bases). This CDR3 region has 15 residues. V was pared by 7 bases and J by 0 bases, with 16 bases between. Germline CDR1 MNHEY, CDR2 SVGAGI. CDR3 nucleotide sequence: TGTGCCAGCAAACTGACAGGCTTCAGCTCCTACGAGCAGTACTTC. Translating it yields CASKLTGFSSYEQYF.

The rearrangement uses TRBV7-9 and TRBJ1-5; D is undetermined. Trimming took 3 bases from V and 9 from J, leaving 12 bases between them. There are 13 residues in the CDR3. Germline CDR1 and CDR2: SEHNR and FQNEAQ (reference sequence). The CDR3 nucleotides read TGTGCCAGCAGCTTCCAGGAGACTACGCCCCAGCATTTT. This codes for CASSFQETTPQHF. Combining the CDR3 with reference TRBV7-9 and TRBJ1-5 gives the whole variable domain DTGVSQNPRHKITKRGQNVTFRCDPISEHNRLYWYRQTLGQGPEFLTYFQNEAQLEKSRLLSDRFSAERPKGSFSTLEIQRTEQGDSAMYLCASSFQETTPQHFGDGTRLSIL.